This T cell receptor beta chain derives from a study of blood T cell repertoires in COVID-19. Produced via immunoSEQ multiplex PCR; TCRdb's table is partial and in-frame only. The table has tens of thousands of clones, 90% to 95% seen once; the top ten hold 8.6%. V was shortened by 3 bases and J by 2 bases, with 11 bases between the two germline ends. This CDR3 contains 15 residues. Germline values: CDR1 KGHDR, CDR2 SFDVKD. V and J are TRBV24-1 and TRBJ2-3; D is uncertain. Specimen: peripheral blood. The receptor comes from a human donor in a cohort sampled during active COVID-19. CDR3 nucleotides: TGTGCCACCAGTGATGCTGTCGGAGCCACAGATACGCAGTATTTT. It translates to CATSDAVGATDTQYF.